Described below is a single TCR beta chain sequence and its context. This record belongs to a study of blood T cell repertoires in COVID-19. About the study: Samples taken during acute and convalescent COVID-19 were collected in the United States, Italy and Spain.

There are 16 residues in the CDR3. The assay was immunoSEQ multiplex PCR, and TCRdb's table has in-frame clones only and misses some. Of approximately 400,000 clones in the sample, 89% were seen once. The chain employs TRBV21-1 and TRBJ2-5; TRBD2 reflects the table's D call only, with no check against the DNA. TRBV21-1 is recorded as a pseudogene. The source material was peripheral blood. This receptor was identified in a man aged 35 to 55 with acute or convalescent COVID-19. The CDR3 sequence is CASSKEGGPYQETQYF. In DNA, the CDR3 is TGTGCCAGCAGCAAAGAAGGCGGCCCGTACCAAGAGACCCAGTACTTC.